The 23 T cell receptor beta chains in this list originate from one sample, sequenced in a study of CD8 T cells in ankylosing spondylitis (dated 2017 in TCRdb). Library generation was performed with 5' RACE. Reads for this sample came from an Illumina HiSeq 2500. In TCRdb, the public reads were trimmed at Q25 with fastp and aligned with MiXCR, with productive beta chains retained. Here each entry gathers all rows of one CDR3 protein and keeps the most common genes and DNA. For this sample there are about 200,000 distinct CDR3 sequences; 20% to 30% appear just once. The leading ten clones occupy 6.6% of the sample. The specimen sequenced was blood, either unsorted or a sorted T cell fraction (not recorded which). These receptors were collected from a male donor with ankylosing spondylitis or in good health (not recorded which).

This clonotype was detected many times. The chain is built from TRBV10-3 and TRBJ2-5; 8 bases line up with TRBD1. Germline V gene data show CDR1 as ENHRY and CDR2 as SYGVKD. The trim removed 5 bases at V and 3 bases at J, leaving 2 bases unmatched. This CDR3 has 13 residues. The CDR3 sequence: CAISSTGEETQYF. Here the CDR3 DNA reads TGTGCCATCAGTTCGACAGGGGAAGAGACCCAGTACTTC.

This clonotype came up many times. The V and J genes are TRBV20-1 and TRBJ1-5; unclear D gene. Germline lookup yields CDR1 DFQATT and CDR2 SNEGSKA (reference sequence). The CDR3 covers 13 residues. V lost 3 bases and J 0 bases, leaving 6 bases between the germline ends. The CDR3: CSASVGSNQPQHF. CDR3 nucleotides: TGCAGTGCTAGCGTCGGTAGCAATCAGCCCCAGCATTTT.

This clonotype came up many times. The rearrangement links TRBV5-5 to TRBJ2-5; D assignment may be TRBD1 or TRBD2 (6 bases each). Germline V gene sequence: CDR1 SGHKS, CDR2 YYEKEE (reference sequence). The CDR3 is made up of 16 amino acids. V dropped 3 bases and J dropped 2 bases, with 17 bases sitting between them. This CDR3 is CASSSNRASDQETQYF. The CDR3 coding sequence is TGTGCCAGCAGCTCGAACAGGGCTAGCGATCAAGAGACCCAGTACTTC.

The V gene is TRBV28, the J gene TRBJ1-1; D unresolved. CDR3 length: 14 residues. The V end lost 6 bases, the J end lost 0 bases, and 11 bases lay between the germline ends. Germline loops: CDR1 MDHEN, CDR2 SYDVKM. The CDR3 DNA sequence: TGTGCCAGCAGGGGCAGGCCACTGAACACTGAAGCTTTCTTT. It codes for CASRGRPLNTEAFF.

This chain joins TRBV6-2 or TRBV6-3 and TRBJ2-7; TRBD2 aligns across 12 bases. The germline CDR1 and CDR2 sequences are MNHEY and SVGEGT. V shed 1 base and J 5 bases; nucleotides not matched to a gene: 3. CDR3 length: 15 residues. CDR3 in amino acids: CASSYWTSGKDEQYF. In DNA form, the CDR3 reads TGTGCCAGCAGTTACTGGACTAGCGGGAAAGACGAGCAGTACTTC.

In this sample, this clonotype turned up many times. The chain is built from TRBV6-1 and TRBJ2-3, with TRBD2 matching 9 bases. The germline V gene has CDR1 MNHNS and CDR2 SASEGT. The CDR3 is 15 amino acids. V trimming: 3 bases; J trimming: 1 base; junction bases outside the gene matches: 2. The CDR3 here is CASSDSGGGTDTQYF. CDR3 nucleotide sequence: TGTGCCAGCAGTGATAGCGGGGGAGGCACAGATACGCAGTATTTT.

There are a few counts of this clonotype. This chain connects TRBV29-1 to TRBJ1-5, with D unclear. Germline loops: CDR1 SQVTM, CDR2 ANQGSEA. The CDR3 runs 13 residues. Trimming shortened V by 4 bases and J by 0 bases, and 7 bases separated the two germline ends. The CDR3: CSVASNSNQPQHF. CDR3 bases: TGCAGCGTTGCCTCGAATAGCAATCAGCCCCAGCATTTT.

This clonotype came up many times. Since no conserved phenylalanine or tryptophan closes the CDR3, a read error is the likely cause. It is unclear where the CDR3 begins or ends on the DNA, so no DNA is shown, and the CDR3 is as TCRdb lists it. The chain links TRBV20-1 to TRBJ2-1; the table's D call of TRBD2 was not tested on the DNA. Germline-derived CDR1 and CDR2 are DFQATT and SNEGSKA (reference sequence). The CDR3 spans 13 amino acids, including both terminal residues. CDR3 amino acids: CSAAKGTSSGVLI.

This clonotype was picked up many times. CDR3 in DNA: TGTGCCACCAGCACAACAGGGATAAGCGAGCAGTACTTC. Translating it yields CATSTTGISEQYF. The genes are TRBV15 and TRBJ2-7; TRBD1 is a possible D gene (6 bases). Deletions cut 4 bases from V and 6 bases from J, with 13 bases between. Germline lookup yields CDR1 LNHNV and CDR2 YYDKDF (reference sequence). The CDR3 is made up of 13 amino acids.

This clonotype turned up a few times. The J gene is TRBJ2-1, the V gene TRBV9, with 12 bases aligning to TRBD2. The length of the CDR3 is 18 residues. V shed 0 bases, J shed 7 bases, and the junction held 11 bases outside the gene matches. CDR1 SGDLS and CDR2 YYNGEE come from the germline V gene. The CDR3 loop is CASSVANLAGGVGNEQFF. CDR3 nucleotide sequence: TGTGCCAGCAGCGTAGCTAATCTAGCGGGAGGGGTAGGGAATGAGCAGTTCTTC.

The genes are TRBV29-1 and TRBJ2-5; D remains ambiguous. V lost 0 bases and J 1 base, leaving 9 bases between the germline ends. The CDR3 contains 14 residues. The germline V gene encodes CDR1 SQVTM and CDR2 ANQGSEA. The CDR3 here is CSVEDTGVQETQYF. The CDR3 DNA sequence: TGCAGCGTTGAAGATACCGGCGTCCAAGAGACCCAGTACTTC.

The table lists this clonotype with a few counts. V and J are TRBV7-2 and TRBJ2-7, with D possibly matching TRBD2 (6 bases). Trimming left V 5 bases short and J 2 bases short, with 16 bases between. Germline CDR1 reads SGHTA; CDR2 reads FQGNSA. The CDR3 is 15 residues long. CDR3 protein: CASSRRRAGPYEQYF. The CDR3 DNA is TGTGCCAGCAGCCGGCGGAGGGCCGGACCCTACGAGCAGTACTTC.

This clonotype has ten or more counts. The chain has TRBV10-3 and TRBJ2-1; 12 positions agree with TRBD2. Trimming removed 6 bases from V and 7 bases from J; junction bases left unmatched: 10. Germline lookup yields CDR1 ENHRY and CDR2 SYGVKD. There are 16 residues in the CDR3. The DNA for the CDR3 is TGTGCCATCAGGACTAGCGGGAGTGCCGGGGGGAATGAGCAGTTCTTC. This codes for CAIRTSGSAGGNEQFF.

This clonotype was recorded many times. The V and J genes are TRBV9 and TRBJ2-5; D is possibly TRBD2 (5 bases). Trimming removed 0 bases from V and 1 base from J, with 7 bases in between. CDR3 length: 14 amino acids. The germline V gene encodes CDR1 SGDLS and CDR2 YYNGEE. The CDR3 DNA is TGTGCCAGCAGCGTAGACGGGATCCAAGAGACCCAGTACTTC. Translating gives CASSVDGIQETQYF.

This clonotype was seen at least ten times. The chain combines TRBV7-9 with TRBJ2-7; 12 nucleotides match TRBD2. From germline, CDR1 is SEHNR and CDR2 FQNEAQ (reference sequence). With V trimmed by 7 bases and J by 6 bases, 10 bases remained unmatched. The CDR3 extends over 15 amino acids. This CDR3 reads CASTSWTSGEGEQYF. As DNA, the CDR3 is TGTGCCAGCACCTCCTGGACTAGCGGGGAGGGCGAGCAGTACTTC.

This clonotype was detected many times. V and J are TRBV6-5 and TRBJ1-2, with D maybe TRBD1 (6 bases). V lost 0 bases to trimming and J lost 8 bases, with 22 bases between them. Germline V gene data show CDR1 as MNHEY and CDR2 as SVGAGI. The CDR3 runs to 17 residues. CDR3 in amino acids: CASSYSSRGDLVRGYTF. The DNA for the CDR3 is TGTGCCAGCAGTTACTCGAGTAGGGGGGACTTGGTGAGAGGCTACACCTTC.

This clonotype has at least ten counts. The chain has TRBV3-1 and TRBJ1-4; the D gene is possibly TRBD1 (6 bases). Between the trimmed V and J ends, which lost 4 bases and 5 bases, there was a span of 14 bases. The CDR3 covers 15 residues. Germline CDR1 is LGHDT and CDR2 is YNNKEL (reference sequence). The CDR3 DNA reads TGTGCCAGCAGCCCAGCGGGCAGGGGCAATGAAAAACTGTTTTTT. Amino acid sequence: CASSPAGRGNEKLFF. The entire variable domain, with the rest obtained from reference TRBV3-1 and TRBJ1-4, is as follows: DTAVSQTPKYLVTQMGNDKSIKCEQNLGHDTMYWYKQDSKKFLKIMFSYNNKELIINETVPNRFSPKSPDKAHLNLHINSLELGDSAVYFCASSPAGRGNEKLFFGSGTQLSVL.

The rearrangement uses TRBV7-3 and TRBJ2-1, with a tentative D call TRBD1 (5 bases). This CDR3 region has 13 residues. Trimming left V 5 bases short and J 5 bases short, with 10 bases between. The germline CDR1 and CDR2 sequences are SGHTA and FQGTGA. The CDR3 protein is CASSQGSNNEQFF. Written as DNA, the CDR3 is TGTGCCAGCAGCCAGGGATCCAACAATGAGCAGTTCTTC.

This clonotype was found many times. The chain uses TRBV10-3 and TRBJ1-5; a weak D match, TRBD1 (5 bases). This CDR3 spans 13 amino acids. Between the trimmed V and J ends, which lost 10 bases and 3 bases, there was a span of 13 bases. Germline CDR1 reads ENHRY; CDR2 reads SYGVKD. The CDR3 region is CATRKGPNQPQHF. The CDR3 DNA reads as TGTGCCACACGGAAGGGGCCCAATCAGCCCCAGCATTTT.

The chain couples TRBV7-9 to TRBJ2-3, with TRBD2 matching 7 bases. J lost 6 bases, V lost 5 bases, and 5 bases had no gene match. Germline CDR1 and CDR2: SEHNR and FQNEAQ (reference sequence). This CDR3 has 13 amino acids. CDR3 residues: CASSPNGGDTQYF. For the CDR3, the DNA is TGTGCCAGCAGCCCTAACGGGGGGGATACGCAGTATTTT. Combining the CDR3 with reference TRBV7-9 and TRBJ2-3 gives the whole variable domain DTGVSQNPRHKITKRGQNVTFRCDPISEHNRLYWYRQTLGQGPEFLTYFQNEAQLEKSRLLSDRFSAERPKGSFSTLEIQRTEQGDSAMYLCASSPNGGDTQYFGPGTRLTVL.

This clonotype was counted only a few times. The chain joins TRBV27 to TRBJ2-7; TRBD2 aligns across 9 bases. CDR3 length equals 13 residues. Losses at the gene ends were 7 bases for V and 6 bases for J; bases not matched to a gene: 7. Looked up from germline, CDR1 is MNHEY and CDR2 is SMNVEV (reference sequence). The CDR3 DNA is TGTGCCAGCAATAGGGCGGGAGGGGCCGAGCAGTACTTC. Its translation is CASNRAGGAEQYF.

This clonotype was picked up many times. V and J are TRBV5-1 and TRBJ2-7; TRBD2 agrees at 11 bases. The CDR3 loop spans 14 amino acids. Germline values: CDR1 SGHRS, CDR2 YFSETQ. The V segment lost 4 bases and the J segment 3 bases; nucleotides outside the gene matches: 3. The CDR3 DNA reads as TGCGCCAGCAGCATCGGGACTAGCGGCTACGAGCAGTACTTC. It encodes CASSIGTSGYEQYF. Complete variable domain (other parts from reference TRBV5-1 and TRBJ2-7): KAGVTQTPRYLIKTRGQQVTLSCSPISGHRSVSWYQQTPGQGLQFLFEYFSETQRNKGNFPGRFSGRQFSNSRSEMNVSTLELGDSALYLCASSIGTSGYEQYFGPGTRLTVT.

This clonotype appeared a few times. The chain recombines TRBV25-1 with TRBJ2-2; possibly TRBD1 or TRBD2 for D (6 bases each). Germline CDR1 MGHDK, CDR2 SYGVNS. The V end lost 7 bases, the J end lost 2 bases, and 11 bases lay between the germline ends. This CDR3 has 14 residues. This chain's CDR3 is CASTSGANTGELFF. CDR3 DNA: TGTGCCAGCACCTCGGGGGCTAACACCGGGGAGCTGTTTTTT.